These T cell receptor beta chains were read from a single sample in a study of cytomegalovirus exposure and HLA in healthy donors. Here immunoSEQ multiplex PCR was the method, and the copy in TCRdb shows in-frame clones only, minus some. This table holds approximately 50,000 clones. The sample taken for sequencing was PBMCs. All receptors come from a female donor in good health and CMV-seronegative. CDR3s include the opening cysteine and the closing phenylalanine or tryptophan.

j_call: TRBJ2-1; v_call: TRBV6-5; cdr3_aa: CASSYDNYNEQFF
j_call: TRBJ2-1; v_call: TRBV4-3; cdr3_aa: CASSQEGGSSGSLFVEQFF
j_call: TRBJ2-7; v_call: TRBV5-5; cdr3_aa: CASSPLAGLYEQYF
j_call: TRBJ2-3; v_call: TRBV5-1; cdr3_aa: CASTDGGSGDTQYF
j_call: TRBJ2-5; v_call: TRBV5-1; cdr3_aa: CASSLGTSSETQYF
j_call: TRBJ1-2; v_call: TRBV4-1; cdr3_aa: CASSEEVGYGYTF
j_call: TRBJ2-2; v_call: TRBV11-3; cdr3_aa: CASSKGLNTGELFF
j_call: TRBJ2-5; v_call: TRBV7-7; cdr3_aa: CASSLRAPGETQYF
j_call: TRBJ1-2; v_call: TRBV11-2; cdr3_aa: CASSPPNSPKSGYTF
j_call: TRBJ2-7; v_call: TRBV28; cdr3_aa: CASSFGTGLYEQYF
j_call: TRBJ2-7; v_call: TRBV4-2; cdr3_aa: CASSFSLQGVYEQYF
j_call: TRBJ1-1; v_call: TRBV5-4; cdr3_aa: CASSLASTGNTEAFF
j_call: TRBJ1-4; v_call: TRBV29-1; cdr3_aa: CSDGQGDEKLFF
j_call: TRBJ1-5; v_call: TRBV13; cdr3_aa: CASSLGQGTQPQHF
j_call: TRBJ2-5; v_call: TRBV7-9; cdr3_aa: CASSLRWTGGLQETQYF
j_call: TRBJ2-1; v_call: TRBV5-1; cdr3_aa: CASSFTSGSSWSYNEQFF
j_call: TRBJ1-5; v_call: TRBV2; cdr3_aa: CASSRDRGREQPQHF
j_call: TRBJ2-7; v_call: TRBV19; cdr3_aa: CASSIDTGVIYEQYF